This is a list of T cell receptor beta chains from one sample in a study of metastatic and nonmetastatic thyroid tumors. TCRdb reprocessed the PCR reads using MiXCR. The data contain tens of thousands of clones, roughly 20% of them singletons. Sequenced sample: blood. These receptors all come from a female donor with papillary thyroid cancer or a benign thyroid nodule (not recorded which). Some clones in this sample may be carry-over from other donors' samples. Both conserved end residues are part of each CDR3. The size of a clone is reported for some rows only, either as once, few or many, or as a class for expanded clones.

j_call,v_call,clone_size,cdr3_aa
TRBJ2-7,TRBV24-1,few,CATSGGVSYEQYF
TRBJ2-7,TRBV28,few,CASSLGTSSYEQYF
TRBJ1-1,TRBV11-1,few,CASSTRDRDTEAFF
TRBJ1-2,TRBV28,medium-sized,CASSLRGDYGYTF
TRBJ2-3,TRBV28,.,CASSLVVGRETQYF
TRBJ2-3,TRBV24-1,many,CATRGSTDTQYF
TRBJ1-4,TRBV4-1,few,CASSQFWNEKLFF
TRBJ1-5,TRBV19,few,CATWDNNQPQHF
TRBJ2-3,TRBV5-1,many,CASSFLAGADTQYF
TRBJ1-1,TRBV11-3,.,CASSLQTGVNTEAFF
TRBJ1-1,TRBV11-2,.,CASSPGQGANTEAFF
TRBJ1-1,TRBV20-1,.,CSANRQNTEAFF
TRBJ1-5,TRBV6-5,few,CASSSHFEQPQHF
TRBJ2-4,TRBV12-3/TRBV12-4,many,CASSTTAHRLFANKNIQYF
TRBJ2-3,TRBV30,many,CAWSDLRGDTQYF
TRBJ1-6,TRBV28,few,CASSIDRRRYF
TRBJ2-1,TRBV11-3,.,CASGSGLAHNEQFF
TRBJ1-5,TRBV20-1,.,CSALQGDQPQHF
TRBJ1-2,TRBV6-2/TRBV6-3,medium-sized,CASSYSIGSYGYTF
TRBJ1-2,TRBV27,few,CASSLTLLGGYTF
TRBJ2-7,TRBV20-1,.,CSARVAGRVEQYF
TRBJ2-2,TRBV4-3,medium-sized,CASSQVYSSNTGELFF
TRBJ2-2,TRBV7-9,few,CASSPGGGELFF
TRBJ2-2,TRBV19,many,CASTRTPPGELFF
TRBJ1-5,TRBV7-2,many,CASSPTGGNQPQHF
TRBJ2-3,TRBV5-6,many,CASSFRADSTSTDTQYF